One and the same sample provided the 25 T cell receptor beta chains below, sequenced in a study of a mutant IDH1 vaccine in newly diagnosed glioma. Sample time point: week 47, end of study. Vaccination comprised doses that each held 300 ug of mutant IDH1 20-mer peptide, plus topical imiquimod. The assay was immunoSEQ multiplex PCR, and TCRdb's table has in-frame clones only and misses some. The sample carries roughly 38,000 clones, roughly 82% recorded once. The antigens of these receptors remain unknown. The material was PBMCs, obtained from a glioma patient whose treatment included an IDH1 peptide vaccine. All receptors come from a young man with glioma. Some clones in this sample may be carry-over from other donors' samples.

V gene TRBV4-1 combines with J gene TRBJ1-2; D is uncertain. The CDR3 is 14 amino acids. Germline V gives CDR1 MGHRA, CDR2 YSYEKL. V dropped 0 bases and J dropped 13 bases, with 18 bases sitting between them. The CDR3 loop is CASSQDTGFAIATF. CDR3 sequence (DNA): TGCGCCAGCAGCCAAGATACGGGGTTTGCTATCGCCACCTTC.

The CDR3 loop is CSVDTYQPGPSNTEAFF. DNA of the CDR3: TGCAGCGTTGACACTTATCAGCCTGGGCCCTCGAACACTGAAGCTTTCTTT. The genes are TRBV29-1 and TRBJ1-1; D is unclear. Looked up from germline, CDR1 is SQVTM and CDR2 is ANQGSEA. Trimming cost V 3 bases and J 1 base, with 21 bases left between them. CDR3 length: 17 residues.

This chain joins TRBV6-5 and TRBJ1-3; D may be TRBD1 (5 bases). The ends were cut back, 8 bases at V and 4 bases at J, with 15 bases in the middle. The germline gives CDR1 MNHEY, CDR2 SVGAGI. This CDR3 has 14 residues. The CDR3 protein is CASHRGQGGNTIYF. The CDR3 DNA reads TGTGCCAGCCACCGCGGGCAGGGAGGAAACACCATATATTTT.

The rearrangement uses TRBV30 and TRBJ2-7, with D perhaps TRBD1 (6 bases). The V gene's germline CDR1 is GTSNPN and CDR2 SVGIG (reference sequence). Trimming left V 4 bases short and J 2 bases short, with 12 bases between. This CDR3 comprises 13 residues. The CDR3 DNA reads TGTGCCTGGACCTCCAGGGGTACCTACGAGCAGTACTTC. It yields the protein CAWTSRGTYEQYF.

The V and J genes are TRBV30 and TRBJ1-5; maybe TRBD1 (5 bases). The CDR3 runs 13 residues. The germline gives CDR1 GTSNPN, CDR2 SVGIG (reference sequence). V shed 5 bases and J shed 6 bases, with 14 bases lying between them. The CDR3 DNA reads TGTGCCTGGGGGGGGGTCGCGGGTCAGCCCCAGCATTTT. It specifies CAWGGVAGQPQHF.

This chain joins TRBV9 and TRBJ2-7, with D possibly matching TRBD2 (6 bases). The length of the CDR3 is 14 residues. The germline V and J ends were trimmed by 3 bases and 2 bases, with 12 bases remaining between them. In germline, CDR1 is SGDLS, CDR2 YYNGEE. This CDR3 is CASSGEDPAYEQYF. The CDR3 nucleotides are TGTGCCAGCAGCGGGGAGGACCCAGCCTACGAGCAGTACTTC.

The chain employs TRBV7-2 and TRBJ2-6, with D uncertain. The CDR3 has 13 amino acids. The V gene lost 7 bases and the J gene lost 8 bases, with 12 bases spanning the gap. Germline V gene sequence: CDR1 SGHTA, CDR2 FQGNSA. The CDR3 sequence is CASTLLTSNVLTF. The CDR3 DNA is TGTGCCAGCACTCTTCTTACGTCCAACGTCCTGACTTTC. Based on the CDR3 plus reference TRBV7-2 and TRBJ2-6, the full variable domain is GAGVSQSPSNKVTEKGKDVELRCDPISGHTALYWYRQSLGQGLEFLIYFQGNSAPDKSGLPSDRFSAERTGGSVSTLTIQRTQQEDSAVYLCASTLLTSNVLTFGAGSRLTVL.

This chain joins TRBV5-1 and TRBJ2-7, with 9 bases identical to TRBD1. V shed 1 base and J 0 bases; nucleotides not matched to a gene: 8. The CDR3 runs 17 residues. The germline gives CDR1 SGHRS, CDR2 YFSETQ. In DNA, the CDR3 is TGCGCCAGCAGCTTGTGGGACAGGGCTTTTAACTCCTACGAGCAGTACTTC. It is translated as CASSLWDRAFNSYEQYF.

This clone was observed a few times. The rearrangement links TRBV30 to TRBJ1-1; D not resolved. Germline loops: CDR1 GTSNPN, CDR2 SVGIG (reference sequence). The germline V and J ends were trimmed by 2 bases and 6 bases, with 4 bases remaining between them. The CDR3 loop spans 10 amino acids. CDR3 region: CAWSYAEAFF. The CDR3 DNA is TGTGCCTGGAGTTACGCTGAAGCTTTCTTT. Full variable domain (remainder filled in from reference TRBV30 and TRBJ1-1): SQTIHQWPATLVQPVGSPLSLECTVEGTSNPNLYWYRQAAGRGLQLLFYSVGIGQISSEVPQNLSASRPQDRQFILSSKKLLLSDSGFYLCAWSYAEAFFGQGTRLTVV.

The CDR3 DNA is TGCAGTGCTAGCCCCCCCTATGGCTACACCTTC. Protein: CSASPPYGYTF. This sequence joins TRBV20-1 and TRBJ1-2, with no clear D. The CDR3 has 11 amino acids. Germline assignment: CDR1 DFQATT and CDR2 SNEGSKA (reference sequence). The V end was cut by 3 bases, the J end by 4 bases, with 6 bases between.

The rearrangement joins TRBV18 to TRBJ2-7; tentatively, D is TRBD2 (5 bases). The germline V gene encodes CDR1 KGHSH and CDR2 LQKENI. The CDR3 spans 15 residues. The ends were cut back, 5 bases at V and 3 bases at J, with 17 bases in the middle. The CDR3 spells CASSTGTGMGYEQYF. CDR3 sequence (DNA): TGTGCCAGCTCAACCGGCACGGGAATGGGCTACGAGCAGTACTTC.

This chain uses TRBV9 with TRBJ2-2, with 10 nucleotides matching TRBD2. Germline-derived CDR1 and CDR2 are SGDLS and YYNGEE. V shed 1 base, J shed 7 bases, and the junction held 7 bases outside the gene matches. The CDR3 consists of 16 residues. CDR3 nucleotide sequence: TGTGCCAGCAGCGTAAGCGGGAGGGCCGGGTACGGGGAGCTGTTTTTT. Residues: CASSVSGRAGYGELFF.

The CDR3 region has the DNA TGTGCCAGCAGTTACAAGTACGATCAGCCCCAGCATTTT. It translates to CASSYKYDQPQHF. V and J are TRBV6-5 and TRBJ1-5; D unclear. The germline V gene has CDR1 MNHEY and CDR2 SVGAGI. CDR3 length equals 13 residues. V gave up 2 bases and J gave up 5 bases, with 7 bases separating them.

The V and J genes are TRBV15 and TRBJ2-5, with 8 bases aligning to TRBD2. The CDR3 has 13 residues. Germline V gene data show CDR1 as LNHNV and CDR2 as YYDKDF (reference sequence). The junction had 2 bases not matched to a gene; V was cut back by 3 bases and J by 5 bases. CDR3 sequence reads: CATSSRGRETQYF. The CDR3 region has the DNA TGTGCCACCAGCAGCCGCGGGAGGGAGACCCAGTACTTC.

This chain links TRBV18 with TRBJ1-1; D not resolved. The CDR3 loop spans 13 amino acids. Germline loops: CDR1 KGHSH, CDR2 LQKENI. V lost 3 bases and J lost 2, with 7 bases in between. This CDR3 is CASSPAENTEAFF. In DNA, the CDR3 is TGTGCCAGCTCACCGGCAGAAAACACTGAAGCTTTCTTT.

J is TRBJ1-6 and V is TRBV6-1; D remains ambiguous. The germline CDR1 and CDR2 sequences are MNHNS and SASEGT. V was pared by 4 bases and J by 6 bases, with 10 bases between. The CDR3 covers 14 residues. The CDR3 here is CASSGQALNSPLHF. CDR3 DNA sequence: TGTGCCAGCAGTGGGCAGGCCCTTAATTCACCCCTCCACTTT.

The chain uses TRBV4-2 and TRBJ2-7; TRBD1 aligns across 9 bases. The CDR3 runs to 17 residues. CDR1 and CDR2 from the germline V gene are LGHNA and YNFKEQ. V shed 0 bases, J shed 2 bases, and the junction held 8 bases outside the gene matches. CDR3 loop: CASSQEGPGQGTYEQYF. CDR3 nucleotides: TGTGCCAGCAGCCAAGAGGGACCGGGACAGGGAACCTACGAGCAGTACTTC.

V and J are TRBV28 and TRBJ2-5; a possible D gene is TRBD2 (6 bases). This CDR3 is built from 17 residues. V lost 2 bases to trimming and J lost 0 bases, with 16 bases between them. Germline V gene data show CDR1 as MDHEN and CDR2 as SYDVKM. In nucleotides, the CDR3 is TGTGCCAGCAGTTTAGCGGTAGGAGGGGACTACCAAGAGACCCAGTACTTC. Amino acids: CASSLAVGGDYQETQYF. The whole variable domain, remainder taken from reference TRBV28 and TRBJ2-5, is DVKVTQSSRYLVKRTGEKVFLECVQDMDHENMFWYRQDPGLGLRLIYFSYDVKMKEKGDIPEGYSVSREKKERFSLILESASTNQTSMYLCASSLAVGGDYQETQYFGPGTRLLVL.

This chain joins TRBV9 and TRBJ1-1, with 9 positions matching TRBD1. The CDR3 totals 15 residues. V lost 4 bases to trimming and J lost 4 bases; unmatched junction nucleotides: 8. Germline CDR1 is SGDLS and CDR2 is YYNGEE. CDR3 sequence: CASSREGTGFTEAFF. The CDR3, as DNA: TGTGCCAGCAGCAGAGAGGGGACAGGGTTCACTGAAGCTTTCTTT. Full variable domain (missing parts from reference TRBV9 and TRBJ1-1): DSGVTQTPKHLITATGQRVTLRCSPRSGDLSVYWYQQSLDQGLQFLIQYYNGEERAKGNILERFSAQQFPDLHSELNLSSLELGDSALYFCASSREGTGFTEAFFGQGTRLTVV.

This chain joins TRBV28 and TRBJ2-6; the D is unclear. The V end lost 5 bases, the J end lost 4 bases, and 9 bases lay between the germline ends. The germline V gene has CDR1 MDHEN and CDR2 SYDVKM. The CDR3 covers 14 residues. The CDR3 loop reads CASSENLGANVLTF. CDR3 nucleotide sequence: TGTGCCAGCAGTGAAAACCTCGGGGCCAACGTCCTGACTTTC.

The chain recombines TRBV4-1 with TRBJ2-3; 15 bases are shared with TRBD2. J lost 6 bases, V lost 1 base, and 8 bases had no gene match. This CDR3 has 18 amino acids. Germline values: CDR1 MGHRA, CDR2 YSYEKL. CDR3 in DNA: TGCGCCAGCAGCCAAGTTCCGGGACTAGCGGGAGGAGGGGATACGCAGTATTTT. The encoded protein is CASSQVPGLAGGGDTQYF.

This rearrangement joins TRBV6-1 to TRBJ1-2, with D uncertain. In germline, CDR1 is MNHNS, CDR2 SASEGT. Trimming cost V 2 bases and J 4 bases, with 17 bases left between them. The length of the CDR3 is 16 residues. CDR3 protein: CASSEFVDRSSYGYTF. The CDR3 coding sequence is TGTGCCAGCAGTGAATTCGTCGACCGTTCGAGCTATGGCTACACCTTC.

The chain links TRBV19 to TRBJ1-2; 8 bases match TRBD1. This CDR3 has 15 residues. Germline V gene sequence: CDR1 LNHDA, CDR2 SQIVND (reference sequence). Losses at the gene ends were 4 bases for V and 3 bases for J; bases not matched to a gene: 7. CDR3 in DNA: TGTGCCAGTAGTAACCCCTCGGGACAGGACTATGGCTACACCTTC. It codes for CASSNPSGQDYGYTF.

This rearrangement joins TRBV30 to TRBJ1-1; 7 bases are a match to TRBD1. Germline assignment: CDR1 GTSNPN and CDR2 SVGIG (reference sequence). The CDR3 contains 15 residues. Trimming removed 1 base from V and 0 bases from J; junction bases left unmatched: 5. For the CDR3, the DNA is TGTGCCTGGAGTGCCCCGACAGGGATGAACACTGAAGCTTTCTTT. Residues: CAWSAPTGMNTEAFF.

The V and J genes are TRBV6-5 and TRBJ1-6; 8 bases line up with TRBD1. CDR3 size: 15 residues. Losses at the gene ends were 5 bases for V and 6 bases for J; bases not matched to a gene: 6. CDR1 is MNHEY and CDR2 is SVGAGI in the germline V gene. The CDR3 bases are TGTGCCAGCAGTCGACAGGGGCCGGGTAATTCACCCCTCCACTTT. Translation gives CASSRQGPGNSPLHF.